The subject of this entry is one TCR beta chain. Its antigen is unknown. This entry comes from a study of vaccination effects on CD4 cells after COVID-19. Clones were read by immunoSEQ multiplex PCR, and TCRdb kept only the in-frame ones, dropping some. Of more than 25,000 clones in the sample, roughly four fifths are singletons; the top ten hold 13% to 15%. V dropped 3 bases and J dropped 0 bases, with 12 bases sitting between them. CDR3 size: 15 residues. In germline, CDR1 is MNHNS, CDR2 SASEGT. Sequencing followed a ViraFEST assay step that expanded antigen-specific CD4+ T cells with viral peptide pools. Investigators separated out CD4+ T cells once approximately 10 days of culture had passed. Each participant was administered two doses of either the BNT162b2 or the mRNA-1273 vaccine. Each well held about 2 million PBMC cultured with around 9.2 ug/ml peptides and 8.5 to 10 IU/ml IL-2. Findings and limits, study-wide: Convalescent patients were scarce in the study, and it lacked early post-infection timepoints.

Source: CD4+ T cells from PBMCs cultured with HCoV-229E spike peptides, taken after COVID-19 vaccination. The chain carries TRBV6-1 and TRBJ2-7, with D unresolved. This receptor was obtained from a human donor who received a COVID-19 vaccine. CDR3 loop: CASSDLAVLSYEQYF. The CDR3 DNA reads as TGTGCCAGCAGTGATTTGGCGGTACTCTCCTACGAGCAGTACTTC.